Listed here are 20 T cell receptor beta chains from one sample, sequenced in a study of blood T cells in healthy people across ages. A second about 6 to 12 cycle PCR used barcoded and J-beta primers. From the 5' RACE reads, TCRdb called clonotypes with MiXCR, one entry per CDR3 protein. Here the sample spans 980,000 or so distinct CDR3 sequences, roughly 52% being singletons. Sequencing was done on a sample of blood. These receptor sequences come from a man under 40 in good health.

This chain uses TRBV9 with TRBJ2-7; D is ambiguous. The last part of the DNA fits TRBJ2-5 better; the J call may be wrong. Germline CDR1 reads SGDLS; CDR2 reads YYNGEE. CDR3 length equals 16 residues. The CDR3 nucleotides are TGTGCCAGCAGCGTGTCAAGAAACTCGCTATCTGAGACCCAGTACTTC. Its protein product is CASSVSRNSLSETQYF.

The J gene is TRBJ2-1, the V gene TRBV7-9; TRBD2 agrees at 15 bases. CDR3 length equals 18 residues. Per the germline V gene, CDR1 is SEHNR and CDR2 is FQNEAQ (reference sequence). The junction had 5 bases not matched to a gene; V was cut back by 5 bases and J by 0 bases. The CDR3 sequence: CASSGTSGGIYSYNEQFF. The CDR3, as DNA: TGTGCCAGCAGCGGGACTAGCGGGGGGATCTACTCCTACAATGAGCAGTTCTTC.

The gene calls are TRBV27 and TRBJ1-1; a weak D match, TRBD1 (6 bases). Germline V gene sequence: CDR1 MNHEY, CDR2 SMNVEV (reference sequence). Trimming left V 6 bases short and J 7 bases short, with 18 bases between. The CDR3 runs 14 residues. CDR3 in DNA: TGTGCCAGCAGGCATGGTGCAGGGGTCGGTGAAGCTTTCTTT. Translation: CASRHGAGVGEAFF.

This chain joins TRBV12-3 or TRBV12-4 and TRBJ1-5; D gene ambiguous. The CDR3 covers 11 residues. V shed 6 bases and J shed 2 bases, with 2 bases lying between them. DNA for the CDR3: TGTGCCAGCAGCCGCAATCAGCCCCAGCATTTT. It specifies CASSRNQPQHF.

This clonotype was detected only a few times. The chain uses TRBV29-1 and TRBJ2-3; the match to TRBD1 covers 11 bases. This CDR3 region has 12 residues. V dropped 6 bases and J dropped 6; count of bases not matched to a gene: 2. Germline CDR1 is SQVTM and CDR2 is ANQGSEA. This CDR3 reads CSVRTGGDTQYF. The CDR3 DNA follows: TGCAGCGTCCGGACAGGGGGCGATACGCAGTATTTT.

This clonotype was picked up a small number of times. This chain links TRBV6-1 with TRBJ2-3; maybe TRBD2 (5 bases). The CDR3 extends over 13 amino acids. Germline V gene sequence: CDR1 MNHNS, CDR2 SASEGT. The germline V and J ends were trimmed by 0 bases and 8 bases, with 9 bases remaining between them. The CDR3 loop reads CASSEAPEVTQYF. CDR3 sequence (DNA): TGTGCCAGCAGTGAAGCCCCGGAGGTTACGCAGTATTTT.

The rearrangement joins TRBV19 to TRBJ2-4; tentatively, D is TRBD1 (6 bases). The J call could be wrong; TRBJ2-7 is a better fit for the DNA end. Germline CDR1 LNHDA, CDR2 SQIVND (reference sequence). This CDR3 region has 16 residues. The CDR3 nucleotides are TGTGCCAGTAGTATACTCACCCAGGGGCCATACTACGAGCAGTACTTC. This translates into CASSILTQGPYYEQYF.

The chain carries TRBV9 and TRBJ2-7; 9 positions agree with TRBD1. The CDR3 runs to 13 residues. Germline lookup yields CDR1 SGDLS and CDR2 YYNGEE. The J segment lost 10 bases and the V segment lost 4 bases, leaving 9 bases of the junction unmatched. The CDR3 region is CASSPGQGNSQYF. DNA for the CDR3: TGTGCCAGCAGCCCGGGACAGGGAAACAGTCAGTACTTC.

The chain joins TRBV15 to TRBJ2-7, with D uncertain. The V gene's germline CDR1 is LNHNV and CDR2 YYDKDF (reference sequence). The V gene lost 0 bases and the J gene lost 3 bases, with 9 bases spanning the gap. The CDR3 contains 14 residues. The CDR3 here is CATSRETADYEQYF. The CDR3 DNA follows: TGTGCCACCAGCAGAGAGACCGCCGACTACGAGCAGTACTTC.

In the case of this clonotype: With only one base between it and a far larger clone, this is likely a read error. The chain links TRBV28 to TRBJ2-3; D gene uncertain. CDR1 and CDR2 from the germline V gene are MDHEN and SYDVKM. V lost 7 bases and J lost 1, with 6 bases in between. This CDR3 region has 12 residues. The CDR3 reads CASTWGTDTQYF. The CDR3 DNA reads TGTGCCAGCACCTGGGGCACAGATACGCAGTATTTT.

This clonotype was counted many times. V usage is TRBV29-1 and J usage is TRBJ2-5, with D maybe TRBD1 (6 bases). This CDR3 has 13 residues. Germline CDR1 SQVTM, CDR2 ANQGSEA. Deletions cut 5 bases from V and 2 bases from J, with 12 bases between. The CDR3 loop is CSVWDTVQETQYF. The DNA for the CDR3 is TGCAGCGTTTGGGACACGGTACAAGAGACCCAGTACTTC.

V gene TRBV6-2 or TRBV6-3 combines with J gene TRBJ2-3; no definite D call. Trimming shortened V by 0 bases and J by 0 bases, and 10 bases separated the two germline ends. The CDR3 has 16 amino acids. In germline, CDR1 is MNHEY, CDR2 SVGEGT. The CDR3 loop reads CASSYSSSESTDTQYF. CDR3 in DNA: TGTGCCAGCAGTTACTCGAGTTCAGAAAGCACAGATACGCAGTATTTT.

CDR3 region: CASSQPTKPNEQFF. In DNA, the CDR3 is TGTGCCAGCAGTCAACCCACTAAACCCAATGAGCAGTTCTTC. The rearrangement joins TRBV6-1 to TRBJ2-1; no firm D call. This CDR3 has 14 residues. From germline, CDR1 is MNHNS and CDR2 SASEGT. V gave up 5 bases and J gave up 6 bases, with 14 bases separating them.

The rearrangement links TRBV7-9 to TRBJ2-1, with TRBD1 matching 9 bases. The CDR3 runs to 15 residues. In germline, CDR1 is SEHNR, CDR2 FQNEAQ (reference sequence). The junction had 8 bases not matched to a gene; V was cut back by 3 bases and J by 8 bases. The CDR3 is CASSLSGTGIDEQFF. In nucleotides, the CDR3 is TGTGCCAGCAGCTTGTCCGGGACAGGGATCGATGAGCAGTTCTTC.

This clonotype came up a few times. The chain combines TRBV6-1 with TRBJ1-5; unclear D gene. The V gene's germline CDR1 is MNHNS and CDR2 SASEGT. Deletions cut 5 bases from V and 3 bases from J, with 2 bases between. This CDR3 region has 11 residues. CDR3 protein: CASSTNQPQHF. The CDR3 nucleotides read TGTGCCAGCAGTACCAATCAGCCCCAGCATTTT.

This clonotype was counted many times. The chain links TRBV5-1 to TRBJ2-7, with D perhaps matching TRBD1 (5 bases). V dropped 1 base and J dropped 1 base, with 15 bases sitting between them. Germline V gives CDR1 SGHRS, CDR2 YFSETQ. The CDR3 is 16 residues long. CDR3 in DNA: TGCGCCAGCAGCTTGACAAGCAGCAGGGTATCCTACGAGCAGTACTTC. It encodes CASSLTSSRVSYEQYF.

The V and J genes are TRBV29-1 and TRBJ2-2; 10 bases agree with TRBD1. The CDR3 contains 13 residues. The V gene's germline CDR1 is SQVTM and CDR2 ANQGSEA. DNA of the CDR3: TGCGGAAGGGGACAGGGGATCACCGGGGAGCTGTTTTTT. It specifies CGRGQGITGELFF.

The chain carries TRBV29-1 and TRBJ1-1; D might be TRBD1 (5 bases). V lost 4 bases to trimming and J lost 0 bases, with 9 bases between them. The length of the CDR3 is 13 residues. From germline, CDR1 is SQVTM and CDR2 ANQGSEA. CDR3 sequence: CSVAGRMNTEAFF. The DNA for the CDR3 is TGCAGCGTTGCGGGACGGATGAACACTGAAGCTTTCTTT. The entire variable domain, with the rest obtained from reference TRBV29-1 and TRBJ1-1, is as follows: SAVISQKPSRDICQRGTSLTIQCQVDSQVTMMFWYRQQPGQSLTLIATANQGSEATYESGFVIDKFPISRPNLTFSTLTVSNMSPEDSSIYLCSVAGRMNTEAFFGQGTRLTVV.

As to this clonotype: This clone may be a read error of a much larger clone one base away. This rearrangement joins TRBV10-3 to TRBJ2-7; D might be TRBD1 (5 bases). The CDR3 contains 12 residues. Trimming cost V 6 bases and J 2 bases, with 8 bases left between them. CDR1 is ENHRY and CDR2 is SYGVKD in the germline V gene. The CDR3 nucleotides are TGTGCCATCAGGGACACAGCCTACGAGCAGTACTTC. It translates to CAIRDTAYEQYF.

This clonotype was detected once. The chain joins TRBV29-1 to TRBJ1-1; 12 bases match TRBD1. CDR3 length: 11 amino acids. J was trimmed by 8 bases and V by 7 bases; bases with no gene match: 2. The germline gives CDR1 SQVTM, CDR2 ANQGSEA. The chain's CDR3 is CSAGTGGEAFF. The CDR3 nucleotides are TGCAGCGCCGGGACAGGGGGCGAAGCTTTCTTT. The variable domain in full, completed from reference TRBV29-1 and TRBJ1-1, reads SAVISQKPSRDICQRGTSLTIQCQVDSQVTMMFWYRQQPGQSLTLIATANQGSEATYESGFVIDKFPISRPNLTFSTLTVSNMSPEDSSIYLCSAGTGGEAFFGQGTRLTVV.